This is a list of T cell receptor beta chains from one sample in a study of blood T cell repertoires in COVID-19. Sequenced by immunoSEQ multiplex PCR; TCRdb stores in-frame clones only, minus some. The data hold roughly 100,000 clones, with 69% observed a single time. What was sequenced was peripheral blood. Source of these receptors: a man at least 80 years old with acute or convalescent COVID-19. Both conserved end residues are part of each CDR3. A D gene is named only where the DNA matches it firmly. Clone size is stated in some rows and not others, as once, few, many or a class when expanded.

clone_size,v_call,d_call,j_call,cdr3_aa,cdr3_nt
.,TRBV19,.,TRBJ2-2,CASSQGLSNGGELFF,TGTGCCAGTAGTCAAGGACTATCGAACGGCGGGGAGCTGTTTTTT
.,TRBV28,.,TRBJ1-5,CASSLYPRGDQPQHF,TGTGCCAGCAGTTTATATCCCAGAGGAGATCAGCCCCAGCATTTT
.,TRBV10-2,TRBD2,TRBJ2-3,CASSEFSGSSGDTQYF,TGCGCCAGCAGTGAGTTTAGCGGGAGCTCGGGAGATACGCAGTATTTT
.,TRBV9,TRBD2,TRBJ2-1,CASSVGQREGRGNEQFF,TGTGCCAGCAGCGTAGGCCAGCGGGAGGGACGCGGTAATGAGCAGTTCTTC
few,TRBV27,.,TRBJ1-4,CASSPSILRANEKLFF,TGTGCCAGCAGTCCCTCGATACTTCGGGCTAATGAAAAACTGTTTTTT
.,TRBV5-4,.,TRBJ2-1,CASSSRMDGGQFF,TGTGCCAGCAGCTCACGAATGGACGGAGGGCAGTTCTTC
.,TRBV2,.,TRBJ2-5,CASSESVQETQYF,TGTGCCAGCAGTGAATCTGTACAAGAGACCCAGTACTTC
.,TRBV7-9,TRBD2,TRBJ2-7,CASEGLASYEQYF,TGTGCCAGCGAGGGACTAGCGAGCTACGAGCAGTACTTC
few,TRBV7-2,TRBD2,TRBJ2-3,CASSAPGGRGSTDTQYF,TGTGCCAGCAGCGCCCCGGGGGGGCGGGGAAGCACAGATACGCAGTATTTT
.,TRBV28,.,TRBJ2-5,CASSDVGGRQETQYF,TGTGCCAGCAGCGACGTCGGCGGGCGTCAAGAGACCCAGTACTTC
.,TRBV24-1,.,TRBJ2-2,CATSDNRVRGELFF,TGTGCCACCAGTGATAACAGGGTTAGGGGGGAGCTGTTTTTT
.,TRBV19,TRBD1,TRBJ1-5,CASRIGGDSQPQHF,TGTGCCAGTAGAATAGGGGGCGATTCTCAGCCCCAGCATTTT
.,TRBV6-5,TRBD2,TRBJ2-7,CASSTLAGAYEQYF,TGTGCCAGCAGTACACTAGCGGGGGCGTACGAGCAGTACTTC
.,TRBV15,TRBD1,TRBJ2-1,CATSRMTGYDEQFF,TGTGCCACCAGCAGAATGACAGGGTACGATGAGCAGTTCTTC
few,TRBV14,.,TRBJ2-2,CASSYRITGELFF,TGTGCCAGCAGTTACAGGATCACCGGGGAGCTGTTTTTT
.,TRBV28,TRBD2,TRBJ2-3,CASSDPRASGYTDTQYF,TGTGCCAGCAGCGATCCCCGGGCTAGCGGGTATACAGATACGCAGTATTTT
few,TRBV4-3,.,TRBJ2-3,CASSQSSGGGGRAKDTQYF,TGCGCCAGCAGCCAATCCTCGGGGGGCGGGGGACGGGCGAAGGATACGCAGTATTTT
few,TRBV24-1,.,TRBJ2-7,CATSDSRQATYEQYF,TGTGCCACCAGTGATTCACGGCAGGCAACCTACGAGCAGTACTTC
.,TRBV7-2,.,TRBJ2-7,CASSLGVGPLRGEQYF,TGTGCCAGCAGCTTAGGTGTCGGGCCGCTCCGGGGCGAGCAGTACTTC
.,TRBV11-2,.,TRBJ2-3,CASSFGLRGDTQYF,TGTGCCAGCAGCTTTGGACTCCGGGGAGATACGCAGTATTTT
.,TRBV5-1,.,TRBJ2-7,CASSPRDTAYEQYF,TGCGCCAGCAGCCCCCGGGACACCGCCTACGAGCAGTACTTC
.,TRBV29-1,.,TRBJ2-1,CSVDEGAGEQFF,TGCAGCGTTGATGAAGGGGCTGGGGAGCAGTTCTTC
.,TRBV19,TRBD2,TRBJ2-1,CASSPYRTSGSHEQFF,TGTGCCAGTAGTCCCTACCGGACTAGCGGGAGCCATGAGCAGTTCTTC
many,TRBV5-6,TRBD1,TRBJ1-5,CASSYAGTGNNQPQHF,TGTGCCAGCAGCTACGCCGGGACAGGCAACAATCAGCCCCAGCATTTT
.,TRBV5-4,TRBD1,TRBJ2-7,CASSLERQGASYEQYF,TGTGCCAGCAGCTTGGAGAGACAGGGGGCATCCTACGAGCAGTACTTC
few,TRBV19,.,TRBJ1-3,CASSSGDRLTIYF,TGTGCCAGTAGTTCCGGGGATCGGCTCACCATATATTTT
.,TRBV7-2,TRBD1,TRBJ2-7,CASSLEGQGAFREQYF,TGTGCCAGCAGCCTAGAGGGACAGGGGGCATTTCGGGAGCAGTACTTC
.,TRBV5-1,TRBD1,TRBJ1-4,CASSRGQGGEKLFF,TGCGCCAGCAGCAGGGGACAGGGAGGTGAAAAACTGTTTTTT
.,TRBV18,.,TRBJ2-1,CASSPSERRGEQFF,TGTGCCAGCTCACCGTCGGAGCGCAGGGGTGAGCAGTTCTTC
.,TRBV28,.,TRBJ1-1,CASSPYTGITEAFF,TGTGCCAGCAGCCCATATACAGGGATCACTGAAGCTTTCTTT
few,TRBV27,TRBD1,TRBJ2-3,CASSLSRDRQNTQYF,TGTGCCAGCAGTTTATCGCGGGACAGGCAAAATACGCAGTATTTT
.,TRBV6-6,.,TRBJ2-4,CASSYSRDLKNIQYF,TGTGCCAGCAGTTACTCCAGGGATCTCAAAAACATTCAGTACTTC
.,TRBV6-5,.,TRBJ2-5,CASSYSTGLKETQYF,TGTGCCAGCAGTTACTCGACTGGCTTGAAGGAGACCCAGTACTTC
.,TRBV27,.,TRBJ2-1,CASSYWRGSYNEQFF,TGTGCCAGCAGTTACTGGCGGGGCTCCTACAATGAGCAGTTCTTC
.,TRBV9,.,TRBJ2-1,CASSFVGVYNEQFF,TGTGCCAGCAGCTTCGTCGGGGTCTACAATGAGCAGTTCTTC
.,TRBV27,TRBD1,TRBJ1-5,CASSRWTGVNQPQHF,TGTGCCAGCAGCCGATGGACAGGCGTAAATCAGCCCCAGCATTTT
.,TRBV18,.,TRBJ2-5,CASSPTGAVGTQYF,TGTGCCAGCTCACCAACGGGAGCCGTAGGGACCCAGTACTTC
few,TRBV20-1,TRBD2,TRBJ2-1,CSASKRGDEQFF,TGCAGTGCTAGTAAGCGGGGGGATGAGCAGTTCTTC
.,TRBV3-1/TRBV3-2,TRBD2,TRBJ2-7,CASSQDASGSGEQYF,TGTGCCAGCAGCCAAGATGCTAGCGGGAGTGGCGAGCAGTACTTC
.,TRBV18,.,TRBJ1-1,CASSPLRPGMNTEAFF,TGTGCCAGCTCACCCCTACGCCCGGGGATGAACACTGAAGCTTTCTTT
.,TRBV5-1,.,TRBJ2-1,CASSLGGASNEQFF,TGCGCCAGCAGCTTGGGGGGAGCGTCCAATGAGCAGTTCTTC
.,TRBV24-1,.,TRBJ2-5,CATSDWGTGDGETQYF,TGTGCCACCAGTGACTGGGGAACGGGGGACGGAGAGACCCAGTACTTC
.,TRBV27,.,TRBJ1-4,CASGRTGGEKLFF,TGTGCCAGCGGCCGGACCGGGGGTGAAAAACTGTTTTTT
.,TRBV6-5,.,TRBJ2-1,CACDQGSGANEQFF,TGTGCCTGCGATCAGGGAAGTGGGGCCAATGAGCAGTTCTTC
.,TRBV20-1,.,TRBJ1-6,CSASGSGLLHF,TGCAGTGCTAGCGGGTCCGGACTCCTCCACTTT
few,TRBV9,TRBD1,TRBJ1-2,CASSVGPRMTGDGYTF,TGTGCCAGCAGCGTAGGCCCCCGGATGACAGGGGACGGCTACACCTTC
once,TRBV6-5,.,TRBJ1-2,CASSLGGDYGYTF,TGTGCCAGCAGCCTAGGGGGGGACTATGGCTACACCTTC
.,TRBV5-5,.,TRBJ2-4,CASSLGDIQAKNIQYF,TGTGCCAGCAGCTTGGGGGACATCCAAGCCAAAAACATTCAGTACTTC
.,TRBV6-2/TRBV6-3,.,TRBJ2-1,CASSYSPPEGVYNEQFF,TGTGCCAGCAGTTACTCTCCCCCGGAGGGAGTGTACAATGAGCAGTTCTTC
few,TRBV10-3,.,TRBJ1-2,CAISAGTSFGYTF,TGTGCCATCAGCGCCGGGACATCCTTCGGCTACACCTTC
.,TRBV7-2,.,TRBJ1-3,CASSSTGGSGGNTIYF,TGTGCCAGCAGCTCGACGGGGGGGTCAGGCGGAAACACCATATATTTT
.,TRBV10-3,TRBD2,TRBJ2-5,CAISGTREGASGREYQETQYF,TGTGCCATCAGCGGGACAAGGGAAGGGGCTAGCGGGAGGGAGTACCAAGAGACCCAGTACTTC